The 12 T cell receptor beta chains below come from one sample, sequenced in a study of shared clonotypes between healthy human individuals. TCRdb keeps only in-frame clones here, not all; method: immunoSEQ multiplex PCR. In the table there are fewer than 1.4 million clones, about 80% of which are singletons. Sequencing input: memory CD4+ T cells from PBMCs. Stated subset: CD45RA-negative fraction. These receptors came from a man aged 18 to 30 in good health. Some clones in this sample may be carry-over from other donors' samples.

The rearrangement links TRBV7-2 to TRBJ2-7; possible D gene TRBD1, 6 bases. CDR1 SGHTA and CDR2 FQGNSA come from the germline V gene. Deletions cut 5 bases from V and 2 bases from J, with 13 bases between. CDR3 size: 14 residues. Here the CDR3 DNA reads TGTGCCAGCAGCCGAGACAGGACAACCTACGAGCAGTACTTC. It yields the protein CASSRDRTTYEQYF.

This sequence joins TRBV28 and TRBJ2-7; 7 positions match TRBD1. The CDR3 consists of 14 residues. The germline V gene encodes CDR1 MDHEN and CDR2 SYDVKM. J gave up 5 bases and V 5 bases, and 9 bases lay outside the gene matches. The chain's CDR3 is CASSRDRGVHEQYF. As DNA, the CDR3 is TGTGCCAGCAGTCGGGACAGAGGGGTCCACGAGCAGTACTTC. The variable domain in full, with the rest retrieved from reference TRBV28 and TRBJ2-7, is DVKVTQSSRYLVKRTGEKVFLECVQDMDHENMFWYRQDPGLGLRLIYFSYDVKMKEKGDIPEGYSVSREKKERFSLILESASTNQTSMYLCASSRDRGVHEQYFGPGTRLTVT.

The chain carries TRBV5-4 and TRBJ2-7; 7 positions agree with TRBD1. There are 15 residues in the CDR3. In germline, CDR1 is SGHNT, CDR2 YYREEE (reference sequence). J gave up 0 bases and V 4 bases, and 7 bases lay outside the gene matches. The CDR3 is CASSRDRASSYEQYF. The CDR3 DNA reads as TGTGCCAGCAGCCGCGACAGGGCTAGCTCCTACGAGCAGTACTTC.

Turning to this clone: This could be a read error, since a much larger clone is one nucleotide away. The chain links TRBV5-1 to TRBJ1-1, with D uncertain. The CDR3 contains 14 residues. Germline V gene sequence: CDR1 SGHRS, CDR2 YFSETQ. V was clipped by 5 bases and J by 0 bases, with 11 bases between them. The DNA of the CDR3 is TGCGCCAGCAGATTTGACGGAATGAACACTGAAGCTTTCTTT. Amino acid sequence: CASRFDGMNTEAFF.

The chain carries TRBV30 and TRBJ1-2; D is perhaps TRBD1 (5 bases). Germline-derived CDR1 and CDR2 are GTSNPN and SVGIG (reference sequence). The CDR3 length is 13 residues. V lost 1 base to trimming and J lost 3 bases, with 9 bases between them. The CDR3 protein is CAWSDEGHYGYTF. In DNA, the CDR3 is TGTGCCTGGAGTGATGAGGGACACTATGGCTACACCTTC. Looking up the rest from reference TRBV30 and TRBJ1-2 gives the full variable domain: SQTIHQWPATLVQPVGSPLSLECTVEGTSNPNLYWYRQAAGRGLQLLFYSVGIGQISSEVPQNLSASRPQDRQFILSSKKLLLSDSGFYLCAWSDEGHYGYTFGSGTRLTVV.

The chain has TRBV15 and TRBJ2-5; no clear D. V was clipped by 6 bases and J by 5 bases, with 19 bases between them. The CDR3 is made up of 15 amino acids. Per germline, CDR1 LNHNV and CDR2 YYDKDF (reference sequence). The CDR3 coding sequence is TGTGCCACCAGTAACCACCCCAATACGCGGGAGACCCAGTACTTC. This sequence encodes CATSNHPNTRETQYF. The full variable domain, rest sourced from reference TRBV15 and TRBJ2-5, is DAMVIQNPRYQVTQFGKPVTLSCSQTLNHNVMYWYQQKSSQAPKLLFHYYDKDFNNEADTPDNFQSRRPNTSFCFLDIRSPGLGDTAMYLCATSNHPNTRETQYFGPGTRLLVL.

This clone has a handful of counts. The chain uses TRBV5-4 and TRBJ2-1; D is uncertain. V lost 4 bases and J 15 bases, leaving 20 bases between the germline ends. The CDR3 sequence is 13 residues long. The germline V gene encodes CDR1 SGHNT and CDR2 YYREEE (reference sequence). The CDR3 DNA follows: TGTGCCAGCAGCCCCCCCACTATGCAAGTGCTGTTCTTC. Protein: CASSPPTMQVLFF.

This clone was detected only once. Other DNA sequences in the same sample also yield this CDR3. This chain links TRBV18 with TRBJ2-7; D possibly corresponds to TRBD2 (7 bases). Deletions cut 3 bases from V and 6 bases from J, with 12 bases between. Germline values: CDR1 KGHSH, CDR2 LQKENI. The CDR3 contains 13 residues. CDR3 residues: CASSPPGGGEQYF. CDR3 DNA: TGTGCCAGCTCACCCCCGGGGGGCGGCGAGCAGTACTTC.

This chain joins TRBV9 and TRBJ1-6, with 9 nucleotides matching TRBD1. V lost 4 bases to trimming and J lost 5 bases; unmatched junction nucleotides: 4. CDR3 length equals 15 residues. Germline CDR1 SGDLS, CDR2 YYNGEE. CDR3 bases: TGTGCCAGCAGCAAATGGACAGGGGATAATTCACCCCTCCACTTT. Translating gives CASSKWTGDNSPLHF.

The rearrangement joins TRBV28 to TRBJ1-1, with D hard to call. V lost 3 bases to trimming and J lost 2 bases, with 13 bases between them. Germline V gene sequence: CDR1 MDHEN, CDR2 SYDVKM. CDR3 length: 15 amino acids. This chain's CDR3 is CASSFSGSSNTEAFF. The CDR3 DNA is TGTGCCAGCAGTTTTTCGGGGTCGAGTAACACTGAAGCTTTCTTT.

This clone was seen a single time. J is TRBJ2-7 and V is TRBV6-7; D gene ambiguous. TRBV6-7 is known as an ORF, though its function is uncertain. This CDR3 comprises 15 residues. Trimming left V 2 bases short and J 6 bases short, with 17 bases between. Here the CDR3 DNA reads TGTGCCAGCAGTTACCCGCCAATCGGCTCGTTCGAGCAGTACTTC. It is translated as CASSYPPIGSFEQYF.

The V call is TRBV9, the J call TRBJ2-7, with D possibly being TRBD2 (5 bases). In germline, CDR1 is SGDLS, CDR2 YYNGEE. The CDR3 totals 15 residues. V shed 0 bases and J shed 2 bases, with 12 bases lying between them. CDR3 nucleotides: TGTGCCAGCAGCGTAGGGTGGAGCGGAACCTACGAGCAGTACTTC. This codes for CASSVGWSGTYEQYF.